This TCR beta chain was sequenced in a study of T cells in Graves' hyperthyroidism and ophthalmopathy. Findings of the study overall: Most thyroid clonotypes expanded above 0.001 were also detected in blood.

Amplified TCR beta CDR3 regions derived from RNA transcripts. During a first-round RT-PCR of the TCR CDR3, the HTBI primer set was used. TCRdb ran MiXCR on the multiplex PCR reads and lists one entry per CDR3 protein. The sample holds about 660,000 distinct CDR3 sequences, less than 45% seen once. Uncontrolled infection, other autoimmune disease, pregnancy or lactation led to exclusion. Together with thyroid ultrasound, orbital computed tomography, serum thyroxine and TRAb, clinical symptoms were used for diagnoses. This clonotype was counted a few times. Its antigen is not known. The ends lost 0 bases at V and 2 bases at J; junction bases unmatched: 9. The CDR3 loop spans 17 amino acids. The germline V gene encodes CDR1 MGHRA and CDR2 YSYEKL.

The TCR sequence derives from an adult man with Graves' disease, either hyperthyroidism or ophthalmopathy (not recorded which). The V call is TRBV4-1, the J call TRBJ2-5; 7 bases agree with TRBD2. Sequenced: peripheral blood or thyroid tissue (not recorded which). CDR3 in DNA: TGCGCCAGCAGCCAAGATTTGGCGGGAGCTCAGCAAGAGACCCAGTACTTC. As protein: CASSQDLAGAQQETQYF.